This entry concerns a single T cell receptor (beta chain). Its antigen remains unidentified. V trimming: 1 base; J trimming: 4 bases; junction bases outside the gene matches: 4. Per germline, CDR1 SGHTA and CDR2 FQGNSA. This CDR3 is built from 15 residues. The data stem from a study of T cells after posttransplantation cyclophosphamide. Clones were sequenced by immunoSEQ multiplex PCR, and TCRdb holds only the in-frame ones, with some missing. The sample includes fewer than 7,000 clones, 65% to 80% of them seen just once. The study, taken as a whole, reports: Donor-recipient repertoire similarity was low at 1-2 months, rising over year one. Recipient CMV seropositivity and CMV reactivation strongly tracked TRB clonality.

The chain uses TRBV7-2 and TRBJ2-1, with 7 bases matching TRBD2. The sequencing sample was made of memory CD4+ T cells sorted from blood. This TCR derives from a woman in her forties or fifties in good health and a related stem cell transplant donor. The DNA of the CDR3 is TGTGCCAGCAGCTTAGGCGGGAGTGCATACAATGAGCAGTTCTTC. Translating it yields CASSLGGSAYNEQFF.